This T cell receptor beta chain was sequenced for a study of blood T cells in healthy people across ages. Sample-barcoded 5' priming and a J-beta primer mix drove a second PCR of roughly 6 to 12 cycles. Tags on each cDNA molecule came from a template-switch adaptor with 12 random nucleotides. Via MiXCR, TCRdb re-called the 5' RACE reads, giving one row per CDR3 protein. The sample yields about a million distinct CDR3 sequences, 35% to 40% seen once. Germline CDR1 and CDR2: MDHEN and SYDVKM. Trimming left V 4 bases short and J 4 bases short, with 12 bases between. CDR3 length: 14 amino acids. V gene TRBV28 combines with J gene TRBJ2-3; D is undetermined. This TCR was sampled from a man aged 18-30 years in good health. The sequenced sample was blood. CDR3 loop: CASSYPHQPDTQYF. CDR3 DNA: TGTGCCAGCAGTTACCCCCATCAACCAGATACGCAGTATTTT.